Following are 9 T cell receptor beta chains from one sample sequenced in a study of blood T cell repertoires in COVID-19 (TCRdb year 2020). The library was obtained by the immunoSEQ multiplex PCR assay. This immuneACCESS table, as held by TCRdb, lists in-frame sequences with V and J called but not all clones. Of the missing ones, under half trace to an unresolved V gene in checked studies; the others have no known cause. Here the sample has over 150,000 clones; 85% to 90% occur a single time. The top ten constitute 0.85% to 0.95% of the sample. The sequenced material came from peripheral blood. The receptors originated from a woman between 18 and 29 years old who had recovered from COVID-19.

V and J are TRBV5-1 and TRBJ2-3; TRBD2 matches 12 bases. This CDR3 contains 16 residues. The trim removed 4 bases at V and 4 bases at J, leaving 7 bases unmatched. Germline V gene data show CDR1 as SGHRS and CDR2 as YFSETQ. The CDR3 protein is CASSPLAGGFPDTQYF. CDR3 DNA: TGCGCCAGCAGCCCACTAGCGGGAGGATTCCCAGATACGCAGTATTTT.

The chain has TRBV19 and TRBJ2-3, with D uncertain. The CDR3 covers 12 residues. CDR1 is LNHDA, CDR2 SQIVND, per germline (reference sequence). The germline V and J ends were trimmed by 6 bases and 5 bases, with 9 bases remaining between them. CDR3 coding DNA: TGTGCCAGTAGCCAGACTCAAGATACGCAGTATTTT. It is translated as CASSQTQDTQYF.

The chain employs TRBV6-6 and TRBJ2-1; perhaps TRBD2 as D (5 bases). In germline, CDR1 is MNHNY, CDR2 SVGAGI (reference sequence). V was trimmed by 0 bases and J by 1 base, leaving 10 bases between them. This CDR3 is 16 amino acids long. The CDR3 nucleotides read TGTGCCAGCAGTTACTCGAACCAGCGGTCCTACAATGAGCAGTTCTTC. It translates to CASSYSNQRSYNEQFF.

CDR3 in DNA: TGTGCCAGCAGCCAAATCACAGGGGGCCAAGAGACCCAGTACTTC. Translation gives CASSQITGGQETQYF. This chain links TRBV3-1 (or the pseudogene TRBV3-2) with TRBJ2-5; 8 nucleotides align to TRBD1. The ends lost 2 bases at V and 1 base at J; junction bases unmatched: 3. The CDR3 is 15 amino acids. The germline gives CDR1 LGHDT, CDR2 YNNKEL (reference sequence).

This sequence joins TRBV9 and TRBJ1-1, with a possible D match to TRBD1 (6 bases). Trimming shortened V by 3 bases and J by 1 base, and 10 bases separated the two germline ends. Germline V gene sequence: CDR1 SGDLS, CDR2 YYNGEE. The CDR3 is made up of 14 amino acids. The CDR3 loop is CASSATGTNTEAFF. In DNA form, the CDR3 reads TGTGCCAGCAGCGCTACAGGGACGAACACTGAAGCTTTCTTT.

The chain employs TRBV9 and TRBJ2-3; 8 bases fit TRBD2. V lost 5 bases and J lost 5; bases outside the gene matches: 7. The CDR3 totals 14 residues. The V gene's germline CDR1 is SGDLS and CDR2 YYNGEE. The CDR3 loop is CASSFGGAIDTQYF. In DNA form, the CDR3 reads TGTGCCAGCAGTTTCGGGGGGGCTATAGATACGCAGTATTTT.

Only one count was recorded for this clone. The chain joins TRBV4-1 to TRBJ2-7; TRBD2 aligns across 11 bases. V gave up 3 bases and J gave up 3 bases; unmatched junction bases: 4. The germline V gene encodes CDR1 MGHRA and CDR2 YSYEKL. CDR3 length equals 15 residues. CDR3 region: CASSHPSGGLYEQYF. CDR3 DNA sequence: TGCGCCAGCAGCCACCCTAGCGGGGGGCTCTACGAGCAGTACTTC.

The chain combines TRBV27 with TRBJ2-7, with 9 bases lining up with TRBD1. The V gene's germline CDR1 is MNHEY and CDR2 SMNVEV (reference sequence). The J segment lost 4 bases and the V segment lost 10 bases, leaving 14 bases of the junction unmatched. The CDR3 extends over 15 amino acids. This chain's CDR3 is CATKQGQGRLYEQYV. CDR3 sequence (DNA): TGTGCCACTAAACAGGGACAGGGTAGATTATACGAGCAGTACGTC.

The V and J genes are TRBV5-8 and TRBJ1-6; TRBD1 matches at 8 bases. The CDR3 loop spans 18 amino acids. V lost 4 bases to trimming and J lost 3 bases; unmatched junction nucleotides: 12. CDR1 is SGHTS, CDR2 YDEGEE, per germline. CDR3 nucleotides: TGTGCCAGCAGCCCAACAATGACAGGGGATTTCTATAATTCACCCCTCCACTTT. As protein: CASSPTMTGDFYNSPLHF.